This T cell receptor (beta chain) appears in the sequencing data of a study of human T cells and chemical hapten exposure. Study-wide context: The patients were mostly female; they had alopecia areata, totalis or universalis. It was small differences in pooled library volume that mainly caused per-sample TCR yields to vary.

V was shortened by 4 bases and J by 10 bases, with 13 bases between the two germline ends. This CDR3 comprises 13 residues. Germline V gene data show CDR1 as LGHDT and CDR2 as YNNKEL (reference sequence). Individual cDNA molecules received unique molecular identifiers in the library. TCRdb re-called the RACE reads through MiXCR, storing one row per CDR3 protein. The sample gives around 52,000 distinct CDR3 sequences, 9.3% of which show up once; approximately 12% is in the top ten. Specified time point: patch test 1, 2 weeks after DPC sensitization. Treatment specified: therapeutic diphenylcyclopropenone sensitization with weekly scalp DPC. Many counts were recorded for this clonotype.

The TCR originated in a woman aged 35 to 49 with alopecia areata. Some clones in this sample may be carry-over from other donors' samples. V gene TRBV3-1 combines with J gene TRBJ1-4; D gene unclear. This sample comprised whole blood, obtained in connection with sensitization to the hapten diphenylcyclopropenone (DPC). DNA for the CDR3: TGTGCCAGCAGCCCCCTGTCCCAGAGAAAACTGTTTTTT. This codes for CASSPLSQRKLFF.